The T cell receptor (beta chain) described here comes from a study of blood T cells in healthy people across ages. Findings of the study overall: It was not known whether donors were CMV positive (a possible confounder of expanded clonotype changes). The unsorted PBMCs prevented any conclusive comparison of naive versus antigen-experienced cells.

This clonotype was observed a handful of times. Its antigen is unknown. Trimming pared 5 bases from V and 0 bases from J, leaving 7 bases between. Germline CDR1 and CDR2: LNHNV and YYDKDF (reference sequence). The CDR3 sequence is 13 residues long. Donors ranged from about 6 to 95 years old and were healthy Caucasians in Russia. PCR was performed a second time for about 7 to 11 cycles using a sample-barcoded 5' primer and a J-beta primer mix. TCRdb redid the calling of the 5' RACE reads with MiXCR, one entry per CDR3 protein. The data show 550,000 to 600,000 distinct CDR3 sequences, about 25% seen once.

Material: blood. V and J are TRBV15 and TRBJ1-2; no firm D call. The TCR sequence derives from a woman in her 70s in good health. DNA of the CDR3: TGTGCCACCAGCCAGGACCCTAACTATGGCTACACCTTC. Translated, it gives CATSQDPNYGYTF.